This T cell receptor (beta chain) was found in a study of OX40 agonist ivuxolimab in advanced cancers. As for this clone: Its target is not known.

Study-level points and caveats: Also showing low normalized T-cell clonal expansion were some of the nonresponders.

Produced via immunoSEQ multiplex PCR; TCRdb's table is partial and in-frame only. The sample has about 96,000 clones; 80% to 95% are singletons. Any history of autoimmune disease or systemic immunosuppression disqualified patients. The germline V gene has CDR1 SGDLS and CDR2 YYNGEE. With V trimmed by 6 bases and J by 0 bases, 10 bases remained unmatched. The CDR3 contains 16 residues. Sequencing used CD4+ or CD8+ T cells sorted from blood, obtained in a trial of the OX40 agonist ivuxolimab. The clonotype originates from an adult with an advanced solid tumor such as melanoma, head and neck, liver or kidney cancer. This chain connects TRBV9 to TRBJ2-3; 7 positions agree with TRBD1. The CDR3 nucleotides read TGTGCCAGCACGCCCTACACAGGGGCCAGCACAGATACGCAGTATTTT. Translation: CASTPYTGASTDTQYF.